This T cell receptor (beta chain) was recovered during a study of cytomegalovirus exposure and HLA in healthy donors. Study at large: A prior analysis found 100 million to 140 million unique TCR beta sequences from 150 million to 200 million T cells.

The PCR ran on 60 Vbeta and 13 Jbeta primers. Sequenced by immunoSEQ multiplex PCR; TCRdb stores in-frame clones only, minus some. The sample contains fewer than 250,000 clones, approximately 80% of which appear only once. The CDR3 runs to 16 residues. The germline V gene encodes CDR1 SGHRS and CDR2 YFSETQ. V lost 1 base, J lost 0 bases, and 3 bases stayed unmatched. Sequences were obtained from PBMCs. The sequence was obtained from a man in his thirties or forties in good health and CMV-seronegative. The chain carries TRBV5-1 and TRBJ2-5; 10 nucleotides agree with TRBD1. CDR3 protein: CASSLRGQGNQETQYF. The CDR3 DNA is TGCGCCAGCAGCTTGAGGGGACAGGGGAACCAAGAGACCCAGTACTTC.